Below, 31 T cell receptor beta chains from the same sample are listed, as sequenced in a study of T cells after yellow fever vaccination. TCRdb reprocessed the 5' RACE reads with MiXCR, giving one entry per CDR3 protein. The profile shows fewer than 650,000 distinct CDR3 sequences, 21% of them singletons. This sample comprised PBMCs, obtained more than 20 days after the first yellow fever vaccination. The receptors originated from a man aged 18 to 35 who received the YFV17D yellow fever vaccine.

CDR3 in amino acids: CASSPPSGDTQYF. CDR3 nucleotides: TGTGCCAGCAGCCCCCCATCGGGGGATACGCAGTATTTT. The chain recombines TRBV5-6 with TRBJ2-3; D perhaps matches TRBD2 (5 bases). V lost 4 bases, J lost 6 bases, and 12 bases lay in between. This CDR3 spans 13 amino acids. Germline CDR1 SGHDT, CDR2 YYEEEE. The variable domain in full, completed from reference TRBV5-6 and TRBJ2-3, reads DAGVTQSPTHLIKTRGQQVTLRCSPKSGHDTVSWYQQALGQGPQFIFQYYEEEERQRGNFPDRFSGHQFPNYSSELNVNALLLGDSALYLCASSPPSGDTQYFGPGTRLTVL.

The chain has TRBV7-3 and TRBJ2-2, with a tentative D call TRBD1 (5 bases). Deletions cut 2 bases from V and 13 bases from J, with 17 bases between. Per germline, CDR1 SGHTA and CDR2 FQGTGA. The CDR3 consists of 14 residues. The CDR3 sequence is CASSLYAGSQGLFF. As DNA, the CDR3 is TGTGCCAGCAGCTTATACGCCGGGTCCCAGGGGCTGTTTTTT.

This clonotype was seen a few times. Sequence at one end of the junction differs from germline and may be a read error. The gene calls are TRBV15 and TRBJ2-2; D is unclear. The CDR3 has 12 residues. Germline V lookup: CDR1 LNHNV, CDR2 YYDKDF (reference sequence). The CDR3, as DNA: TGTGCCACCAGCCGAGACCTCGTGGGGCTGTTTTTT. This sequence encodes CATSRDLVGLFF.

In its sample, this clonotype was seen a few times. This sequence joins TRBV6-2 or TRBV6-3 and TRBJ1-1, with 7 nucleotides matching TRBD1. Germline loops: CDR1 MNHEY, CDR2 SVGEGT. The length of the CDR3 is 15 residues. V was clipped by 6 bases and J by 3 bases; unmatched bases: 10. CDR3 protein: CASSPTGFIDTEAFF. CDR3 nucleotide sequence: TGTGCCAGCAGCCCGACAGGGTTCATCGACACTGAAGCTTTCTTT.

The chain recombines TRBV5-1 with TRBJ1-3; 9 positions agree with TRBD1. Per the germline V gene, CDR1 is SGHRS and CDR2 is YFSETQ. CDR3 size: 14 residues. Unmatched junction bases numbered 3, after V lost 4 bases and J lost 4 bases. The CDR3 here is CASSAGTGGNTIYF. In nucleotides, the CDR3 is TGCGCCAGCAGCGCCGGGACAGGGGGAAACACCATATATTTT.

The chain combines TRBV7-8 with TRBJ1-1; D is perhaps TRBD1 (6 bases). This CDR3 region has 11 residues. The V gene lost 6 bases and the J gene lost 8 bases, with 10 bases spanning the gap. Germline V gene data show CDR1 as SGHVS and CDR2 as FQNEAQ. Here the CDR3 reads CASSDTGEAFF. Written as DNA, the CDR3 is TGTGCCAGCAGTGACACAGGGGAAGCTTTCTTT. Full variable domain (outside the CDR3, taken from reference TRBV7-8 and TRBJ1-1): GAGVSQSPRYKVAKRGQDVALRCDPISGHVSLFWYQQALGQGPEFLTYFQNEAQLDKSGLPSDRFFAERPEGSVSTLKIQRTQQEDSAVYLCASSDTGEAFFGQGTRLTVV.

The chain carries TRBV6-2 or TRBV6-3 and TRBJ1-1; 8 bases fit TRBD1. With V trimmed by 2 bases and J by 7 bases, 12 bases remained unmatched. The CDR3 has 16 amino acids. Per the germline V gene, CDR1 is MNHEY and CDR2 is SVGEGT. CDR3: CASSYLKQTGAFEAFF. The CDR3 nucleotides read TGTGCCAGCAGTTACCTAAAACAGACAGGGGCTTTTGAAGCTTTCTTT.

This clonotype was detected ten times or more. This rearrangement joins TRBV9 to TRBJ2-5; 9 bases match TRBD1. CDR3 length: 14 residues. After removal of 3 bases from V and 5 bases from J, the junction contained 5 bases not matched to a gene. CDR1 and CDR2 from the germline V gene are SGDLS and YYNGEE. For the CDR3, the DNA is TGTGCCAGCAGCGCTACAGGGGGCAGGGAGACCCAGTACTTC. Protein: CASSATGGRETQYF.

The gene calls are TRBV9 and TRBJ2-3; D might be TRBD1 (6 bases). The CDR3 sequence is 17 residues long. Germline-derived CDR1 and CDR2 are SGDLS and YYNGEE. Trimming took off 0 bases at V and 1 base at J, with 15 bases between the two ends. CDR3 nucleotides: TGTGCCAGCAGCGTAGGTTTCGACAGGCCCGGCACAGATACGCAGTATTTT. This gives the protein CASSVGFDRPGTDTQYF.

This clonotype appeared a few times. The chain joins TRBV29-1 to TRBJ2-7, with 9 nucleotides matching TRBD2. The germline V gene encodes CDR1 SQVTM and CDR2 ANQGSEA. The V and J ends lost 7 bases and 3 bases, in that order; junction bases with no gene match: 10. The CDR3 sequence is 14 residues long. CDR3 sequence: CSARDSGGLYEQYF. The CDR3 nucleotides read TGCAGCGCCAGAGATAGCGGGGGCCTCTACGAGCAGTACTTC.

The CDR3 region has the DNA TGCGCCAGCAGCTCACTACCCGAGGGATACAATGAGCAGTTCTTC. Its protein is CASSSLPEGYNEQFF. V and J are TRBV5-1 and TRBJ2-1; D is possibly TRBD2 (5 bases). Germline V gene lookup returns CDR1 SGHRS and CDR2 YFSETQ. The CDR3 is made up of 15 amino acids. Trimming pared 3 bases from V and 4 bases from J, leaving 14 bases between.

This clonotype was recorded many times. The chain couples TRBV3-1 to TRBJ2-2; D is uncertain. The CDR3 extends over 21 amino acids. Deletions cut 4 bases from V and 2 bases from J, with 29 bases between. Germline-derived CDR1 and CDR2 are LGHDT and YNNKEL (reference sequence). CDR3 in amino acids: CASSPTPGTTRRSTNTGELFF. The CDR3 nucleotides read TGTGCCAGCAGCCCTACCCCGGGCACCACCAGGAGAAGTACAAACACCGGGGAGCTGTTTTTT.

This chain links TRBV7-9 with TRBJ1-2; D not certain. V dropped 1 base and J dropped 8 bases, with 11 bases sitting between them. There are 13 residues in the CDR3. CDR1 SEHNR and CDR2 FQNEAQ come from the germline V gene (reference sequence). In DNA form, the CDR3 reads TGTGCCAGCAGCTTAGAACCCAGGAGCGGCTACACCTTC. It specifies CASSLEPRSGYTF.

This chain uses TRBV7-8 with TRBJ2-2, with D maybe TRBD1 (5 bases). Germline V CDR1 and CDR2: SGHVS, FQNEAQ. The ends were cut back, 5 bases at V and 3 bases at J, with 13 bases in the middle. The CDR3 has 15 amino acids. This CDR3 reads CASSPKGPYTGELFF. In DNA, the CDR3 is TGTGCCAGCAGCCCCAAGGGGCCTTACACCGGGGAGCTGTTTTTT.

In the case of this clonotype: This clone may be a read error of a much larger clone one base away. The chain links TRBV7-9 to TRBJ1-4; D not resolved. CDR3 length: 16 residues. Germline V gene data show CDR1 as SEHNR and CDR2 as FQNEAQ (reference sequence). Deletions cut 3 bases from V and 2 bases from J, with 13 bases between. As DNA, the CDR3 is TGTGCCAGCAGCTTCGGTGGTTCAAGGACTAATGAAAAACTGTTTTTT. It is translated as CASSFGGSRTNEKLFF.

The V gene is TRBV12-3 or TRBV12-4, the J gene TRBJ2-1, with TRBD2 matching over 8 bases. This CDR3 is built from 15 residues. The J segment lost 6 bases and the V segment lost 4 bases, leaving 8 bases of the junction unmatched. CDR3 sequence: CASSSHPGGVNEQFF. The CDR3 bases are TGTGCCAGCAGTTCCCATCCGGGAGGGGTCAATGAGCAGTTCTTC.

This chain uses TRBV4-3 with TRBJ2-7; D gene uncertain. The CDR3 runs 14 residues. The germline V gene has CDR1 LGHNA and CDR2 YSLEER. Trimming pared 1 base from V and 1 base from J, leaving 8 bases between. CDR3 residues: CASSQGPASYEQYF. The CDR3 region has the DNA TGCGCCAGCAGCCAAGGCCCCGCATCCTACGAGCAGTACTTC.

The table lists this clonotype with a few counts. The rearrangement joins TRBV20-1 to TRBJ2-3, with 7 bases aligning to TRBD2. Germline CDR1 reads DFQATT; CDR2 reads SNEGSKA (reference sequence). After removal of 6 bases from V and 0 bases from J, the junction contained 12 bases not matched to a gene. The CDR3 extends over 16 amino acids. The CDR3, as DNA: TGCAGTGCGGCCACCTTCGGGACTACCAGCACAGATACGCAGTATTTT. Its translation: CSAATFGTTSTDTQYF.

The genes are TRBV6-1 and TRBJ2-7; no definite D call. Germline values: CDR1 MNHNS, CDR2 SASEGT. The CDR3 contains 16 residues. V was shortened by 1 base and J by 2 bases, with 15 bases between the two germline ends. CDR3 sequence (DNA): TGTGCCAGCAGTGAAGGGGAACTATCGGTCACCTACGAGCAGTACTTC. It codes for CASSEGELSVTYEQYF.

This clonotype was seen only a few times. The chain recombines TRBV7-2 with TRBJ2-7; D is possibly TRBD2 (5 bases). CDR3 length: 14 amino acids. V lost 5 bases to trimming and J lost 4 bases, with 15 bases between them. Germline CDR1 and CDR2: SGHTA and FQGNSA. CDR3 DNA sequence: TGTGCCAGCAGCCTAAGGACCGACTATTACGAGCAGTACGTC. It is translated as CASSLRTDYYEQYV.

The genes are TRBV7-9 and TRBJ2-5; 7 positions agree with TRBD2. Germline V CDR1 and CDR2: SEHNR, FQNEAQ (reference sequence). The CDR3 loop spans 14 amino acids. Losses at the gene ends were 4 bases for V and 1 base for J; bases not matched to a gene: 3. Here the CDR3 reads CASSSSGAQETQYF. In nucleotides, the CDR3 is TGTGCCAGCAGCTCCAGCGGGGCCCAAGAGACCCAGTACTTC.

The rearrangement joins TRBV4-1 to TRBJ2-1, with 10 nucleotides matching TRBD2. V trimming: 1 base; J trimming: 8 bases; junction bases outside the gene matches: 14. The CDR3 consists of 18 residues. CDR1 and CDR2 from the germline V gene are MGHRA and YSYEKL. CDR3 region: CASSQGSFKRGGDHEQFF. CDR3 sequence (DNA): TGCGCCAGCAGCCAAGGTTCCTTTAAGCGGGGGGGCGACCATGAGCAGTTCTTC.

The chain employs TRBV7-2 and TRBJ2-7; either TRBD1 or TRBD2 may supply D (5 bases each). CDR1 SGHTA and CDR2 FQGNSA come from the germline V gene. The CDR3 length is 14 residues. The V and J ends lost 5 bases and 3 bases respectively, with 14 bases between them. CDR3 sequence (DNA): TGTGCCAGCAGCCCTGGGGACGGCGTCTACGAGCAGTACGTC. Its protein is CASSPGDGVYEQYV.

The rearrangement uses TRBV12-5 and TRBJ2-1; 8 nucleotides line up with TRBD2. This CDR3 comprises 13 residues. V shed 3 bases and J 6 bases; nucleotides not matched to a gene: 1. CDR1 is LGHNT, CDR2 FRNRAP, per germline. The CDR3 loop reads CASGLSGGNEQFF. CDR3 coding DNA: TGTGCTAGTGGTTTAAGCGGGGGCAATGAGCAGTTCTTC.

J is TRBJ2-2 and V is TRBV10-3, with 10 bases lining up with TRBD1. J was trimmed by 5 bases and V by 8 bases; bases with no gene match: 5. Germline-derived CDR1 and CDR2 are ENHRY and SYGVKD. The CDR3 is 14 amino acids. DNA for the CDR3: TGTGCCATCGGATGGACAGGGGGTACCGGGGAGCTGTTTTTT. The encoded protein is CAIGWTGGTGELFF.

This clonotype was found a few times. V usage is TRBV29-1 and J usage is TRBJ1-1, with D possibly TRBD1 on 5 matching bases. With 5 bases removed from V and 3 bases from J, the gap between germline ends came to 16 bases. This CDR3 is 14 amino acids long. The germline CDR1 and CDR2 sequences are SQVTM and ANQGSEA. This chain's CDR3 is CSVPVGGSHTEAFF. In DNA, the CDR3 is TGCAGCGTTCCTGTGGGGGGGTCCCACACTGAAGCTTTCTTT.

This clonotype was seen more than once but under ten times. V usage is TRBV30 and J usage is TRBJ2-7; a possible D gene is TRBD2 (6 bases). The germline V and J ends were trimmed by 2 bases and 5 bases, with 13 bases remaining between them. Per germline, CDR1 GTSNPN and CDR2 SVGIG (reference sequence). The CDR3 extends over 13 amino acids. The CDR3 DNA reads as TGTGCCTGGAGTAGTATGGGGGGAAACGAGCAGTACTTC. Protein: CAWSSMGGNEQYF.

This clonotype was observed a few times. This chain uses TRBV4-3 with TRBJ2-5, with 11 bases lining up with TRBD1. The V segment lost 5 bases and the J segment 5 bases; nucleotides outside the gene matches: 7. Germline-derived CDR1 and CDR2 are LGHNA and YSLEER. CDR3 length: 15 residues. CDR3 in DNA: TGCGCCAGCAGCGCGGGACAGGGGGGCAGGGAGACCCAGTACTTC. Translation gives CASSAGQGGRETQYF.

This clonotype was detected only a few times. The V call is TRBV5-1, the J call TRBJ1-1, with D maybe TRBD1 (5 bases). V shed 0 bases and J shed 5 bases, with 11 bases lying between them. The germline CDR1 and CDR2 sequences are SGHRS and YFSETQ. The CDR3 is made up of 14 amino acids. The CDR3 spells CASSLGEGRTEAFF. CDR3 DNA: TGCGCCAGCAGCTTGGGGGAGGGGAGAACTGAAGCTTTCTTT.

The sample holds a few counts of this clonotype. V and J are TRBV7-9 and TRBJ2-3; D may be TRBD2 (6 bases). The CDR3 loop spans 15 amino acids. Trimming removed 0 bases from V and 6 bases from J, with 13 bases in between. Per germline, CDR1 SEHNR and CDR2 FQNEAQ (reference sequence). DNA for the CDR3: TGTGCCAGCAGCTTAGCGGGGAGGAATAGGGATACGCAGTATTTT. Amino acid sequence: CASSLAGRNRDTQYF.

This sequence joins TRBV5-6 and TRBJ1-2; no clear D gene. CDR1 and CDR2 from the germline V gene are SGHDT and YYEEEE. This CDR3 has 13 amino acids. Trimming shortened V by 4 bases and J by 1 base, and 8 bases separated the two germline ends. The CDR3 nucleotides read TGTGCCAGCAGCCTGGGGAATAACTATGGCTACACCTTC. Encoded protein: CASSLGNNYGYTF.